This TCR beta chain appears in the sequencing data of a study of blood T cells in healthy people across ages. Across the whole study: Capturing about one barcoded beta molecule per two T cells was achieved by template switching. Study findings and constraints: Higher naive T cell percentage went strongly together with higher TCR beta diversity. Using unsorted PBMCs precluded a conclusive naive versus antigen-experienced comparison.

A sample-barcoded 5' primer and a J-beta primer mix were used in a second PCR of roughly 7 to 11 cycles. TCRdb reanalysed the 5' RACE reads using MiXCR and keeps one entry per CDR3 protein. The sample records some 1,000,000 distinct CDR3 sequences, about 25% being singletons. Germline CDR1 is MNHNS and CDR2 is SASEGT. Germline trimming cut 2 bases from V and 4 bases from J; bases unmatched to any gene: 3. This CDR3 has 14 residues. This clonotype has just a few counts. The antigen is undetermined. The sample was also reused in another study, on T cells of mothers and their children.

The receptor was derived from a girl aged 2 to 9 in good health. The chain recombines TRBV6-1 with TRBJ2-3; 7 bases are a match to TRBD1. Material for sequencing was blood. The CDR3 nucleotides read TGTGCCAGCAGTGAAAGGGGGCCAGCAGATACGCAGTATTTT. It codes for CASSERGPADTQYF.